Listed below are T cell receptor beta chains from one sample, sequenced in a study of CD8+CD57+ T cells in acquired aplastic anemia. TCRdb re-derived calls from the reads in MiXCR, one entry per CDR3 protein. The sample yields about 160,000 distinct CDR3 sequences, around half seen once. Input material: sorted CD4+, CD8+, or CD8+CD57+ T cells (not recorded which) from PBMCs. The source is a human donor with aplastic anemia. Both conserved end residues are part of each CDR3. The D gene is left open where the match is weak. Only part of the rows carry a size: once, few, many, or a class if the clone is expanded.

V gene: TRBV5-1
clone size: .
J gene: TRBJ2-2
D gene: .
CDR3 protein: CASRDGTLNTGELFF
CDR3 DNA: TGCGCCAGCAGGGACGGGACTCTTAACACCGGGGAGCTGTTTTTT

V gene: TRBV19
clone size: once
J gene: TRBJ2-7
D gene: .
CDR3 protein: CASSIGRSYEQYF
CDR3 DNA: TGTGCCAGTAGTATAGGCCGATCCTACGAGCAGTACTTC

V gene: TRBV20-1
clone size: .
J gene: TRBJ1-2
D gene: .
CDR3 protein: CSASRGGDSYTF
CDR3 DNA: TGCAGTGCTAGTCGGGGTGGGGATAGCTACACCTTC

V gene: TRBV19
clone size: many
J gene: TRBJ2-3
D gene: TRBD2
CDR3 protein: CASSMAAGGPADTQYF
CDR3 DNA: TGTGCCAGTAGTATGGCGGCGGGAGGGCCCGCAGATACGCAGTATTTT

V gene: TRBV7-9
clone size: .
J gene: TRBJ1-1
D gene: .
CDR3 protein: CASSFDTEAFF
CDR3 DNA: TGTGCCAGCAGCTTTGACACTGAAGCTTTCTTT

V gene: TRBV18
clone size: .
J gene: TRBJ1-5
D gene: TRBD1
CDR3 protein: CASSPRDRGRSGNQPQHF
CDR3 DNA: TGTGCCAGCTCACCACGGGACAGGGGGCGATCTGGCAATCAGCCCCAGCATTTT

V gene: TRBV29-1
clone size: .
J gene: TRBJ2-3
D gene: TRBD1
CDR3 protein: CSLRVFRQGFASDTQYF
CDR3 DNA: TGCAGCCTGCGAGTGTTCCGACAGGGATTCGCATCAGATACGCAGTATTTT

V gene: TRBV30
clone size: few
J gene: TRBJ1-5
D gene: TRBD1
CDR3 protein: CAWKGANNQPQHF
CDR3 DNA: TGTGCCTGGAAGGGGGCCAACAATCAGCCCCAGCATTTT

V gene: TRBV19
clone size: many
J gene: TRBJ1-5
D gene: TRBD1
CDR3 protein: CASSPAAGQSYPQHF
CDR3 DNA: TGTGCCAGTAGCCCTGCGGCGGGACAGAGTTACCCCCAGCATTTT

V gene: TRBV5-1
clone size: .
J gene: TRBJ2-1
D gene: .
CDR3 protein: CASSLQVGDNEQFF
CDR3 DNA: TGCGCCAGCAGCTTGCAGGTGGGCGACAATGAGCAGTTCTTC

V gene: TRBV5-4
clone size: once
J gene: TRBJ2-7
D gene: .
CDR3 protein: CASSYSIGQPYEQYF
CDR3 DNA: TGTGCCAGCAGTTACTCGATTGGACAGCCCTACGAGCAGTACTTC

V gene: TRBV29-1
clone size: .
J gene: TRBJ1-1
D gene: .
CDR3 protein: CSARNTEAFF
CDR3 DNA: TGCAGCGCGCGGAACACTGAAGCTTTCTTT

V gene: TRBV7-2
clone size: .
J gene: TRBJ1-1
D gene: TRBD1
CDR3 protein: CASSLAGGAGSEAFF
CDR3 DNA: TGTGCCAGCAGCTTAGCAGGGGGCGCGGGTTCTGAAGCTTTCTTT

V gene: TRBV20-1
clone size: .
J gene: TRBJ2-3
D gene: .
CDR3 protein: CSARDQGSTRTDTQYF
CDR3 DNA: TGCAGTGCTAGAGATCAAGGAAGTACCAGGACAGATACGCAGTATTTT

V gene: TRBV7-8
clone size: few
J gene: TRBJ2-3
D gene: TRBD2
CDR3 protein: CASSLAVGGAQYF
CDR3 DNA: TGTGCCAGCAGCTTAGCCGTGGGGGGGGCGCAGTATTTT

V gene: TRBV19
clone size: .
J gene: TRBJ2-1
D gene: TRBD2
CDR3 protein: CASSLGGGTYNEQFF
CDR3 DNA: TGTGCCAGTAGTCTCGGGGGGGGTACCTACAATGAGCAGTTCTTC

V gene: TRBV15
clone size: .
J gene: TRBJ1-5
D gene: .
CDR3 protein: CATSTLIEGGGAHPQHF
CDR3 DNA: TGTGCCACCAGCACCCTAATAGAGGGTGGGGGGGCTCATCCCCAGCATTTT

V gene: TRBV13
clone size: many
J gene: TRBJ2-2
D gene: .
CDR3 protein: CASSRTSLNTGELFF
CDR3 DNA: TGTGCCAGCAGCCGGACATCTTTGAACACCGGGGAGCTGTTTTTT

V gene: TRBV5-4
clone size: few
J gene: TRBJ1-2
D gene: TRBD1
CDR3 protein: CASSFMGQIIYGYTF
CDR3 DNA: TGTGCCAGCAGCTTTATGGGACAGATCATCTATGGCTACACCTTC

V gene: TRBV15
clone size: many
J gene: TRBJ1-1
D gene: .
CDR3 protein: CATHPHLRGGSLTEAFF
CDR3 DNA: TGTGCCACCCACCCACATTTAAGGGGGGGTTCTCTCACTGAAGCTTTCTTT

V gene: TRBV19
clone size: .
J gene: TRBJ2-2
D gene: .
CDR3 protein: CATLRQGPSTGELFF
CDR3 DNA: TGTGCCACCTTAAGGCAGGGGCCGAGCACCGGGGAGCTGTTTTTT

V gene: TRBV7-6
clone size: .
J gene: TRBJ1-2
D gene: .
CDR3 protein: CASSSYGHGYTF
CDR3 DNA: TGTGCCAGCAGCTCGTATGGGCATGGCTACACCTTC

V gene: TRBV19
clone size: once
J gene: TRBJ1-5
D gene: TRBD1
CDR3 protein: CASSRGVNQPQHF
CDR3 DNA: TGTGCCAGTAGCAGGGGGGTCAATCAGCCCCAGCATTTT

V gene: TRBV7-2
clone size: .
J gene: TRBJ2-5
D gene: .
CDR3 protein: CASSFGVLETQYF
CDR3 DNA: TGTGCCAGCAGCTTTGGGGTTTTAGAGACCCAGTACTTC

V gene: TRBV7-8
clone size: .
J gene: TRBJ1-4
D gene: TRBD1
CDR3 protein: CASSLVGGGGEKLFF
CDR3 DNA: TGTGCCAGCAGCTTAGTAGGAGGGGGCGGAGAAAAACTGTTTTTT

V gene: TRBV20-1
clone size: .
J gene: TRBJ2-4
D gene: TRBD2
CDR3 protein: CSASAGLASQNIQYF
CDR3 DNA: TGCAGTGCTAGCGCGGGACTAGCATCTCAAAACATTCAGTACTTC

V gene: TRBV13
clone size: .
J gene: TRBJ2-3
D gene: TRBD2
CDR3 protein: CASSLGLPLAGPGRPDTQYF
CDR3 DNA: TGTGCCAGCAGCTTAGGCCTCCCGCTAGCGGGCCCCGGCCGTCCAGATACGCAGTATTTT

V gene: TRBV7-3
clone size: .
J gene: TRBJ2-5
D gene: .
CDR3 protein: CASSLASALNLRETQYF
CDR3 DNA: TGTGCCAGCAGCTTAGCATCGGCGCTCAATTTACGAGAGACCCAGTACTTC

V gene: TRBV2
clone size: .
J gene: TRBJ2-1
D gene: TRBD1
CDR3 protein: CASRATGGGYNEQFF
CDR3 DNA: TGTGCCAGCAGAGCCACAGGGGGCGGTTACAATGAGCAGTTCTTC

V gene: TRBV19
clone size: many
J gene: TRBJ2-1
D gene: .
CDR3 protein: CASSTPLDILSYNEQFF
CDR3 DNA: TGTGCCAGTAGTACGCCTCTGGACATCCTCTCCTACAATGAGCAGTTCTTC

V gene: TRBV24-1
clone size: .
J gene: TRBJ1-5
D gene: .
CDR3 protein: CATSDLLGYQPQHF
CDR3 DNA: TGTGCCACCAGTGATTTGCTAGGGTATCAGCCCCAGCATTTT

V gene: TRBV29-1
clone size: .
J gene: TRBJ2-7
D gene: TRBD2
CDR3 protein: CSVEPSGGFEQYF
CDR3 DNA: TGCAGCGTTGAACCGAGCGGGGGGTTTGAGCAGTACTTC

V gene: TRBV24-1
clone size: .
J gene: TRBJ1-5
D gene: .
CDR3 protein: CATSDPGDYNNQPQHF
CDR3 DNA: TGTGCCACCAGTGATCCGGGAGACTATAACAATCAGCCCCAGCACTTT

V gene: TRBV19
clone size: once
J gene: TRBJ1-2
D gene: .
CDR3 protein: CASSIAQRTANYGYTF
CDR3 DNA: TGTGCCAGTAGTATAGCACAAAGGACAGCTAACTATGGCTACACCTTC

V gene: TRBV19
clone size: .
J gene: TRBJ1-2
D gene: .
CDR3 protein: CASSIGQGYTF
CDR3 DNA: TGTGCCAGTAGTATAGGACAGGGCTACACCTTC

V gene: TRBV9
clone size: .
J gene: TRBJ1-1
D gene: TRBD1
CDR3 protein: CASGPPRGMNTEAFF
CDR3 DNA: TGTGCCAGCGGCCCACCCAGGGGGATGAACACTGAAGCTTTCTTT

V gene: TRBV14
clone size: .
J gene: TRBJ1-1
D gene: .
CDR3 protein: CASSQGPRAYSQGITEAFF
CDR3 DNA: TGTGCCAGCAGCCAAGGCCCCCGGGCCTATTCTCAGGGGATCACTGAAGCTTTCTTT

V gene: TRBV30
clone size: .
J gene: TRBJ2-1
D gene: .
CDR3 protein: CAWSSEGYNEQFF
CDR3 DNA: TGTGCCTGGAGTAGCGAAGGCTACAATGAGCAGTTCTTC

V gene: TRBV2
clone size: many
J gene: TRBJ2-5
D gene: TRBD2
CDR3 protein: CASSATSGSPQWTQYF
CDR3 DNA: TGTGCCAGCAGCGCGACTAGCGGGAGCCCTCAGTGGACCCAGTACTTC

V gene: TRBV24-1
clone size: .
J gene: TRBJ2-3
D gene: TRBD1
CDR3 protein: CATGDFRDRVTDTHYF
CDR3 DNA: TGTGCCACCGGTGATTTCCGGGACAGGGTAACAGATACGCATTATTTT

V gene: TRBV24-1
clone size: once
J gene: TRBJ2-1
D gene: TRBD2
CDR3 protein: CATSDPGLAANEQFF
CDR3 DNA: TGTGCCACCAGTGATCCGGGACTAGCGGCAAATGAGCAGTTCTTC

V gene: TRBV5-1
clone size: many
J gene: TRBJ1-2
D gene: .
CDR3 protein: CASSLVTGNYGYTF
CDR3 DNA: TGCGCCAGCAGCTTGGTGACGGGGAACTATGGCTACACCTTC

V gene: TRBV24-1
clone size: .
J gene: TRBJ2-7
D gene: .
CDR3 protein: CATSDPNSYVQYF
CDR3 DNA: TGTGCCACCAGTGACCCGAACTCCTACGTGCAGTACTTC

V gene: TRBV2
clone size: .
J gene: TRBJ2-7
D gene: .
CDR3 protein: CASSAPEQYF
CDR3 DNA: TGTGCCAGCAGTGCCCCCGAGCAGTACTTC

V gene: TRBV11-3
clone size: many
J gene: TRBJ1-4
D gene: .
CDR3 protein: CASRKQGNEKLFF
CDR3 DNA: TGTGCCAGCAGAAAACAGGGCAATGAAAAACTGTTTTTT

V gene: TRBV5-4
clone size: .
J gene: TRBJ2-5
D gene: TRBD2
CDR3 protein: CASSPGRGSETQYF
CDR3 DNA: TGTGCCAGCAGCCCGGGGAGGGGTTCAGAGACCCAGTACTTC

V gene: TRBV15
clone size: once
J gene: TRBJ2-5
D gene: TRBD2
CDR3 protein: CAASSRGGRETQYF
CDR3 DNA: TGTGCCGCCAGCTCCCGGGGGGGGCGAGAGACCCAGTACTTC

V gene: TRBV6-1
clone size: .
J gene: TRBJ2-1
D gene: .
CDR3 protein: CASRTGIVNFNEQFF
CDR3 DNA: TGTGCCAGCAGAACCGGGATTGTGAACTTCAATGAGCAGTTCTTC

V gene: TRBV7-3
clone size: .
J gene: TRBJ2-7
D gene: TRBD1
CDR3 protein: CASSLTGPPGQGIYEQYF
CDR3 DNA: TGTGCCAGCAGCTTAACCGGACCCCCGGGACAGGGGATCTACGAGCAGTACTTC

V gene: TRBV2
clone size: .
J gene: TRBJ1-6
D gene: .
CDR3 protein: CASSARPDSPLHF
CDR3 DNA: TGTGCCAGCAGTGCCCGACCGGATTCACCCCTCCACTTT

V gene: TRBV7-8
clone size: many
J gene: TRBJ2-5
D gene: .
CDR3 protein: CASSLWTLGETQYF
CDR3 DNA: TGTGCCAGCAGCCTCTGGACCCTCGGGGAGACCCAGTACTTC

V gene: TRBV6-4
clone size: many
J gene: TRBJ2-3
D gene: .
CDR3 protein: CASSDSWGSGTQYF
CDR3 DNA: TGTGCCAGCAGTGACTCTTGGGGTTCCGGTACGCAGTATTTT

V gene: TRBV5-1
clone size: once
J gene: TRBJ2-3
D gene: .
CDR3 protein: CASSFDLYTQYF
CDR3 DNA: TGCGCCAGCAGCTTTGACTTGTATACGCAGTATTTT

V gene: TRBV20-1
clone size: .
J gene: TRBJ2-5
D gene: TRBD1
CDR3 protein: CSARDHRGRGETQYF
CDR3 DNA: TGCAGTGCTAGGGACCACAGGGGGCGTGGGGAGACCCAGTACTTC

V gene: TRBV12-3/TRBV12-4
clone size: .
J gene: TRBJ2-1
D gene: TRBD2
CDR3 protein: CASSGGGIAGSNEQFF
CDR3 DNA: TGTGCCAGCAGTGGCGGGGGGATAGCGGGAAGCAATGAGCAGTTCTTC

V gene: TRBV20-1
clone size: .
J gene: TRBJ1-1
D gene: .
CDR3 protein: CSASSPNTEAFF
CDR3 DNA: TGCAGTGCTAGCTCCCCGAACACTGAAGCTTTCTTT

V gene: TRBV4-2
clone size: .
J gene: TRBJ2-1
D gene: TRBD1
CDR3 protein: CASSPIGTANEQFF
CDR3 DNA: TGTGCCAGCAGCCCTATAGGGACAGCAAATGAGCAGTTCTTC